The entry that follows covers one T cell receptor beta chain sequence. Its antigen remains unidentified. This specimen comes from a study of human CD8 memory T cell subsets (TCRdb year 2020). At the level of the whole study: The clonal relationships among stem-like (TSTEM), progenitor exhausted-like (TPEX) and effector memory CD8+ T cell subsets were assessed by comparing the TCRbeta repertoires of these subsets. Six donors each provided TSTEM, TPEX and effector memory subsets, and TCRbeta repertoires were obtained from all six.

Study-wide findings and limitations: Similarly high normalized Shannon-Wiener diversity was shown by TSTEM and TPEX subsets, whereas comparatively lower diversity was seen in effector memory subsets. Clonotypes were shared with effector memory cells by both stem-like subsets, but only minimal overlap was found between TSTEM and TPEX repertoires, suggesting distinct antigen spectra. Chao1 estimates suggested greater repertoire diversity in TSTEM than in TPEX subsets, potentially reflecting a broader range of specificities. Sequencing was limited to TCRbeta chains, and the repertoire comparisons were based on more than 5 donors analyzed with paired t-tests and Bonferroni correction.

Density gradient separation was used to isolate peripheral blood mononuclear cells from buffy coats of healthy donors. In the study, negative magnetic separation with EasySep or MojoSort CD8+ T cell isolation kits was used to enrich total CD8+ T cells. For each subset, total RNA was extracted using an RNeasy Mini Kit from duplicate vials of 150,000 sorted CD8+ T cells. The PBMCs were used fresh or after being cryopreserved in fetal bovine serum with approximately 9.6% DMSO. Fluorescence-activated cell sorting on a FACSAria III was used to sort CD8+ T cell subsets to purity. A Human TCR Profiling Kit was used to prepare UMI-labeled 5' RACE TCRbeta libraries. Every TCRbeta library was prepared in parallel, with the same number of PCR cycles used for all of the libraries. The authors processed their data as follows. The number of functional CDR3beta clonotypes in each TCRbeta library ranged from about 2,700 to 18,000. UMI extraction and consensus assembly used MIGEC 1.2.9, requiring at least three reads per UMI. MiXCR 3.0.3 was used to extract in-frame CDR3beta repertoires. Each sample was downsampled to 42,000 randomly selected UMIs before diversity metrics were computed in VDJtools 1.2.1. Repertoire overlap metrics D, R and F2 were calculated in VDJtools for the top 3,000 clones of each sample pair. TCRdb reanalyzed the reads, keeping one entry per CDR3 protein sequence and omitting DNA. These V and J calls rely on TCRdb rather than the paper's analysis. This sample's listing comprises 10,000 to 14,000 distinct CDR3 sequences. The ten largest account for around 8.7% of the sample.

Inclusive of the bounding cysteine and phenylalanine, the CDR3 is 17 residues long. No DNA was logged. From the germline V gene, CDR1 is SGHVS and CDR2 is FQNEAQ. The clonotype originates from a human donor in good health. The sequenced material came from CD8+ T cells from PBMCs. The receptor chain draws on TRBV7-8 and TRBJ2-3; as DNA is missing, the TRBD1 call by TCRdb cannot be tested. The CDR3 region reads CASSLVGGEASTDTQYF.